The 15 T cell receptor beta chains below were found in one sample sequenced in a study of blood T cell repertoires in COVID-19 (dated by TCRdb to 2018 to 2021). Library prep was done by the immunoSEQ multiplex PCR assay. In TCRdb, the immuneACCESS table is reduced to in-frame sequences with V and J assigned. These tables do not hold every clone; where another copy was compared, an unresolved V gene accounts for under half, and the others remain unexplained. Recorded for this sample are 150,000 to 200,000 clones; roughly 78% of them occurred a single time. Of the sample, roughly 19% falls within the top ten clones. Sequenced input: PBMCs or T cells enriched from blood (not recorded which). Every receptor here comes from an older woman in a cohort exposed to, infected with or recovered from COVID-19 (not recorded which).

The gene calls are TRBV24-1 and TRBJ2-7, with 8 bases lining up with TRBD1. The CDR3 runs 15 residues. J was trimmed by 3 bases and V by 6 bases; bases with no gene match: 9. Germline lookup yields CDR1 KGHDR and CDR2 SFDVKD. The CDR3 sequence is CATSSGQGAVYEQYF. In nucleotides, the CDR3 is TGTGCCACCAGTTCGGGGCAGGGGGCTGTCTACGAGCAGTACTTC.

The chain joins TRBV5-4 to TRBJ2-5; D remains ambiguous. Trimming pared 0 bases from V and 4 bases from J, leaving 7 bases between. Looked up from germline, CDR1 is SGHNT and CDR2 is YYREEE (reference sequence). This CDR3 is 13 amino acids long. The CDR3, as DNA: TGTGCCAGCAGCTTGGACAGTGGAGAGACCCAGTACTTC. Its translation is CASSLDSGETQYF.

This sequence joins TRBV11-3 and TRBJ2-5; D possibly corresponds to TRBD2 (5 bases). The V and J ends lost 5 bases and 2 bases respectively, with 18 bases between them. The CDR3 has 16 residues. Germline V gene lookup returns CDR1 SGHNT and CDR2 YENEEA. The CDR3 protein is CASSAETFRGQETQYF. CDR3 coding DNA: TGTGCCAGCAGCGCAGAGACATTTCGAGGGCAAGAGACCCAGTACTTC.

This clone was seen a few times. The chain uses TRBV11-2 and TRBJ2-2; 7 bases are shared with TRBD2. Unmatched junction bases numbered 5, after V lost 5 bases and J lost 5 bases. CDR1 and CDR2 from the germline V gene are SGHAT and FQNNGV. This CDR3 has 14 residues. The CDR3 DNA sequence: TGTGCCAGCAGCCGCTCCGGGGGGACCGGGGAGCTGTTTTTT. It encodes CASSRSGGTGELFF. The whole variable domain, remainder taken from reference TRBV11-2 and TRBJ2-2, is EAGVAQSPRYKIIEKRQSVAFWCNPISGHATLYWYQQILGQGPKLLIQFQNNGVVDDSQLPKDRFSAERLKGVDSTLKIQPAKLEDSAVYLCASSRSGGTGELFFGEGSRLTVL.

The chain uses TRBV10-3 and TRBJ2-7; 9 bases line up with TRBD2. Germline trimming cut 0 bases from V and 4 bases from J; bases unmatched to any gene: 7. Germline CDR1 ENHRY, CDR2 SYGVKD. The CDR3 consists of 16 residues. The CDR3 region has the DNA TGTGCCATCAGTGAGTCCGGACTAGCGAGAAGGTACGAGCAGTACTTC. Its translation is CAISESGLARRYEQYF.

J is TRBJ1-3 and V is TRBV2, with D perhaps TRBD1 (6 bases). Looked up from germline, CDR1 is SNHLY and CDR2 is FYNNEI. Trimming cost V 6 bases and J 4 bases, with 13 bases left between them. This CDR3 is 14 amino acids long. CDR3 DNA sequence: TGTGCCAGCAGGGGAACAGGGAAAGGAAACACCATATATTTT. Its protein product is CASRGTGKGNTIYF.

Ten or more counts support this clone. CDR3 protein: CASSPVIAGVVEQFF. CDR3 DNA sequence: TGTGCCAGCTCACCAGTAATAGCGGGAGTTGTTGAGCAGTTCTTC. The V gene is TRBV18, the J gene TRBJ2-1; 9 bases are a match to TRBD2. V trimming: 2 bases; J trimming: 9 bases; junction bases outside the gene matches: 8. CDR3 length equals 15 residues. Germline V gene lookup returns CDR1 KGHSH and CDR2 LQKENI. The complete variable domain, with remaining parts taken from reference TRBV18 and TRBJ2-1, reads NAGVMQNPRHLVRRRGQEARLRCSPMKGHSHVYWYRQLPEEGLKFMVYLQKENIIDESGMPKERFSAEFPKEGPSILRIQQVVRGDSAAYFCASSPVIAGVVEQFFGPGTRLTVL.

The CDR3 region is CASSLMDRGNTEAFF. The CDR3 nucleotides read TGCGCCAGCAGTCTTATGGACAGGGGGAACACTGAAGCTTTCTTT. The V gene is TRBV23-1, the J gene TRBJ1-1; TRBD1 matches at 9 bases. TRBV23-1 is sorted into the ORF group, with uncertain function. The CDR3 is 15 amino acids. The J segment lost 1 base and the V segment lost 4 bases, leaving 4 bases of the junction unmatched.

The gene calls are TRBV5-4 and TRBJ1-1; the D gene is possibly TRBD1 (5 bases). This CDR3 region has 13 residues. V was pared by 2 bases and J by 1 base, with 6 bases between. Germline loops: CDR1 SGHNT, CDR2 YYREEE (reference sequence). CDR3 nucleotides: TGTGCCAGCAGCTTCGGGGGGAACACTGAAGCTTTCTTT. Translating it yields CASSFGGNTEAFF. Based on the CDR3 plus reference TRBV5-4 and TRBJ1-1, the full variable domain is ETGVTQSPTHLIKTRGQQVTLRCSSQSGHNTVSWYQQALGQGPQFIFQYYREEENGRGNFPPRFSGLQFPNYSSELNVNALELDDSALYLCASSFGGNTEAFFGQGTRLTVV.

The chain has TRBV5-6 and TRBJ1-6; no clear D gene. V was cut by 3 bases and J by 7 bases, with 11 bases left in between. The CDR3 has 14 residues. The germline CDR1 and CDR2 sequences are SGHDT and YYEEEE. For the CDR3, the DNA is TGTGCCAGCAGCTACCGGGAGAAGAATTCACCCCTCCACTTT. It encodes CASSYREKNSPLHF.

The chain couples TRBV10-2 to TRBJ2-7, with D perhaps matching TRBD2 (6 bases). The CDR3 has 14 amino acids. V lost 4 bases and J 7 bases, leaving 17 bases between the germline ends. Germline CDR1 WSHSY, CDR2 SAAADI. The CDR3 nucleotides are TGCGCCAGCAGTGTATTACTAGCTAGTTTGGAGCAGTACTTC. Amino acid sequence: CASSVLLASLEQYF.

The chain uses TRBV28 and TRBJ1-3; the match to TRBD1 covers 8 bases. Trimming at V came to 4 bases and at J to 2 bases, leaving 4 bases not matched to a gene. This CDR3 spans 15 amino acids. Germline V CDR1 and CDR2: MDHEN, SYDVKM. CDR3 amino acids: CASSYGDRPGNTIYF. For the CDR3, the DNA is TGTGCCAGCAGTTATGGGGACAGGCCTGGAAACACCATATATTTT.

About this clone: A junction boundary mismatches the germline segment, possibly from a read error. The genes are TRBV2 and TRBJ2-1, with TRBD2 matching 12 bases. CDR1 is SNHLY and CDR2 is FYNNEI in the germline V gene. The CDR3 totals 15 residues. The CDR3 here is CASREGLAGYNEQFF. CDR3 in DNA: TGTGCCAGCAGAGAAGGACTAGCGGGGTACAATGAGCAGTTCTTC.

The chain has TRBV4-1 and TRBJ2-5; TRBD2 agrees at 12 bases. Germline lookup yields CDR1 MGHRA and CDR2 YSYEKL. The trim removed 1 base at V and 4 bases at J, leaving 7 bases unmatched. There are 17 residues in the CDR3. CDR3 DNA: TGCGCCAGCAGCCAAGCTCACGGACTAGCGGGATCAGAGACCCAGTACTTC. Its translation: CASSQAHGLAGSETQYF.

This clone appeared a few times. The rearrangement joins TRBV7-3 to TRBJ2-1, with 8 bases fitting TRBD2. This CDR3 is 16 amino acids long. CDR1 SGHTA and CDR2 FQGTGA come from the germline V gene. Trimming cost V 1 base and J 4 bases; bases outside gene matches: 6. The CDR3 nucleotides read TGTGCCAGCAGCTTAATAGCGGGACTCTCATACAATGAGCAGTTCTTC. Encoded protein: CASSLIAGLSYNEQFF. The full variable domain, its missing parts supplied by reference TRBV7-3 and TRBJ2-1, is GAGVSQTPSNKVTEKGKYVELRCDPISGHTALYWYRQSLGQGPEFLIYFQGTGAADDSGLPNDRFFAVRPEGSVSTLKIQRTERGDSAVYLCASSLIAGLSYNEQFFGPGTRLTVL.